This TCR beta chain comes out of a study of T-cell memory formation after mild COVID-19. General observations from the study: Chiefly within CM and EM were the contracting CD4+ clones; CD8+ ones were within EMRA. Whether day 37 second-wave clones are SARS-CoV-2-specific was not confirmed. Pre-infection memory contained some responding clones, which suggested that cross-reactive memory had joined.

Turning to this clonotype: Its cognate antigen is unknown.

TCRdb passed the 5' RACE reads through MiXCR, listing each CDR3 protein once. The table has roughly 450,000 distinct CDR3 sequences, 15% to 20% seen once. The CDR3 is made up of 16 amino acids. Germline CDR1 is MNHEY and CDR2 is SVGAGI. Trimming left V 6 bases short and J 0 bases short, with 15 bases between. This TCR derives from a man aged 18 to 29 who had mild COVID-19 (a few samples of this study predate the infection). Cell type and time point are not known. The sequenced sample was PBMCs or a T cell subset sorted from them (not recorded which). The chain joins TRBV6-5 to TRBJ1-5, with D possibly TRBD1 on 5 matching bases. CDR3 bases: TGTGCCAGCAGACAAACCGGGACTGATAGCAATCAGCCCCAGCATTTT. Translation: CASRQTGTDSNQPQHF.